This T cell receptor (beta chain) appears in the sequencing data of a study of blood T cell repertoires in COVID-19. Across the whole study: Both acute and convalescent COVID-19 samples were obtained from the United States, Italy and Spain. T cells, B-cell-depleted T cells, or PBMCs supplied cDNA or gDNA.

Original analysis: By means of reference gene primer amplification, nucleated cell counts were estimated. The method was immunoSEQ multiplex PCR; TCRdb's version includes in-frame clones alone and lacks a portion of them. V, J and clone size reflect that table, while D and trimming were determined from the DNA. The data show fewer than 600,000 clones, roughly 87% seen once. CDR3 length: 16 amino acids. CDR1 is PRHDT and CDR2 is FYEKMQ in the germline V gene (reference sequence). V lost 4 bases to trimming and J lost 6 bases; unmatched junction nucleotides: 7. This clone was counted a single time. Followed over time, Seattle patients had been enrolled while infection was active.

Sequenced input: peripheral blood. The J gene is TRBJ1-6, the V gene TRBV13; TRBD1 matches 9 bases. The receptor was isolated from a man aged 18 to 29 with COVID-19, enrolled during active disease. CDR3 amino acids: CASSSGTGTVNSPLHF. CDR3 nucleotide sequence: TGTGCCAGCAGCTCCGGGACAGGGACAGTTAATTCACCCCTCCACTTT.